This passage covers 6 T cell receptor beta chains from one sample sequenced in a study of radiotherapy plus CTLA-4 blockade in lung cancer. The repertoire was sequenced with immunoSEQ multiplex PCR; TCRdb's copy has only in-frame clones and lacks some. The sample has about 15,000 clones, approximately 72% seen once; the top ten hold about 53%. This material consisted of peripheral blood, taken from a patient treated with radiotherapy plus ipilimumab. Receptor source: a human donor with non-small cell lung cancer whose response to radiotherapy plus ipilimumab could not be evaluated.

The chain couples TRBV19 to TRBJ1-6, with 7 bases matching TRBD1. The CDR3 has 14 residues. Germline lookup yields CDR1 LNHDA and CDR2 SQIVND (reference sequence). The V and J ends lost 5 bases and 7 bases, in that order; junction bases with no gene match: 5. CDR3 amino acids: CASSSRQGNSPLHF. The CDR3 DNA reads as TGTGCCAGTAGTTCCCGACAGGGAAATTCACCCCTCCACTTT. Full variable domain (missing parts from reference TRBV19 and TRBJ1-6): DGGITQSPKYLFRKEGQNVTLSCEQNLNHDAMYWYRQDPGQGLRLIYYSQIVNDFQKGDIAEGYSVSREKKESFPLTVTSAQKNPTAFYLCASSSRQGNSPLHFGNGTRLTVT.

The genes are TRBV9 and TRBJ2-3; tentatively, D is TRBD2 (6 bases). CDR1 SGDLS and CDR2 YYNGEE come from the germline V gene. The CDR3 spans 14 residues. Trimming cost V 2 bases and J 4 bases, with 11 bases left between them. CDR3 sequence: CASSVGGAADTQYF. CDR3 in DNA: TGTGCCAGCAGCGTCGGCGGGGCCGCAGATACGCAGTATTTT.

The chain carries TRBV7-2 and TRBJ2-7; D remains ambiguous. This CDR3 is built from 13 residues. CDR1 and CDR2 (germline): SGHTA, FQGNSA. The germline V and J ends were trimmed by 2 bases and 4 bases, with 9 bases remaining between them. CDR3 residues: CASSLLARYEQYF. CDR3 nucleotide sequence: TGTGCCAGCAGCTTACTGGCGCGGTACGAGCAGTACTTC.

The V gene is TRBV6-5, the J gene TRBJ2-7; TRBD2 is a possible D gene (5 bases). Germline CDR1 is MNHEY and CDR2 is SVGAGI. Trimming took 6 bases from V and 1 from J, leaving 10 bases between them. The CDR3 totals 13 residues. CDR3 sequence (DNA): TGTGCCAGCAGGCGCCGGGGTTCCTACGAGCAGTACGTC. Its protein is CASRRRGSYEQYV.

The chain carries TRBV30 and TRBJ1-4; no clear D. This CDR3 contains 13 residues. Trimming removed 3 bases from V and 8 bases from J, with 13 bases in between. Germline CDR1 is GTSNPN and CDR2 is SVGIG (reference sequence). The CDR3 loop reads CAWSSDYPEKLFF. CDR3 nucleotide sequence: TGTGCCTGGAGCTCGGACTACCCCGAAAAACTGTTTTTT.

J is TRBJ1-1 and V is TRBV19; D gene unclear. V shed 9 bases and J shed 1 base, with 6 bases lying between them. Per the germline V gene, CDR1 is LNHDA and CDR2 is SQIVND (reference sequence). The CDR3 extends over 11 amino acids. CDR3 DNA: TGTGCCAGCGGTAGGAACACTGAAGCTTTCTTT. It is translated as CASGRNTEAFF.